This T cell receptor (beta chain) was sequenced in a study of control samples from healthy donors and cancer patients. Libraries were prepared by immunoSEQ multiplex PCR; TCRdb keeps only in-frame clonotypes and omits some of them. The sample carries 150,000 to 190,000 clones, about 93% recorded once. V lost 7 bases and J lost 6, with 16 bases in between. Looked up from germline, CDR1 is MNHEY and CDR2 is SVGAGI. This CDR3 has 14 residues. The sequenced material came from blood. The TCR sequence derives from a man aged 45 to 65 in good health. The chain carries TRBV6-5 and TRBJ1-5, with D tentatively TRBD1 (6 bases). DNA for the CDR3: TGTGCCAGCAATTCGAGAGTGGGGGCTCAGCCCCAGCATTTT. This gives the protein CASNSRVGAQPQHF.